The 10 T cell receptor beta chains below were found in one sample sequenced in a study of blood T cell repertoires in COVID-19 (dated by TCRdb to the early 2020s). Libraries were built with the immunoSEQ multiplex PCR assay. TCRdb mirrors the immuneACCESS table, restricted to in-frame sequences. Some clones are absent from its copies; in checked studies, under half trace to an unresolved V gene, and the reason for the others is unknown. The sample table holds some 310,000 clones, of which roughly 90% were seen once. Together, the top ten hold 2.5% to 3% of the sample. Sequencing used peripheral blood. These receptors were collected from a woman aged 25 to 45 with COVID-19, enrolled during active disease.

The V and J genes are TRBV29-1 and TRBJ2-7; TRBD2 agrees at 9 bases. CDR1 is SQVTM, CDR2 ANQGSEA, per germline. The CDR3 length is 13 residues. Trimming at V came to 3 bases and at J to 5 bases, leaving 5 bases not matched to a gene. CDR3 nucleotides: TGCAGCGTTGATTTTAGCGGGAGCGACGAGCAGTACTTC. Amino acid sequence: CSVDFSGSDEQYF.

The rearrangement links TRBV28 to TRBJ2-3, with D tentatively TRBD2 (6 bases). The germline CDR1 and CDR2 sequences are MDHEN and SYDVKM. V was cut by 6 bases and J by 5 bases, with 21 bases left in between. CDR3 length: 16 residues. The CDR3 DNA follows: TGTGCCAGCAGGACGGGGGAGTATTATGTAGAAGATACGCAGTATTTT. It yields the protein CASRTGEYYVEDTQYF.

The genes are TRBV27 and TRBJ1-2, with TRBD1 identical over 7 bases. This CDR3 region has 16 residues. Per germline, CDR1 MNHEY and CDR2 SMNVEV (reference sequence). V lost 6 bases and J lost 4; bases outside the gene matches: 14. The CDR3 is CASSPTPGQEFYGYTF. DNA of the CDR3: TGTGCCAGCAGCCCGACTCCTGGACAGGAGTTCTATGGCTACACCTTC.

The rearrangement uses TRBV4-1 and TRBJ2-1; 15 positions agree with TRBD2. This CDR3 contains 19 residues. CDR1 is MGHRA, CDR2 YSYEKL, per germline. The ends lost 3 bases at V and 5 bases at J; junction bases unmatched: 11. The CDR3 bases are TGCGCCAGCAGCCAGGGCGGACTAGCGGGAGGGCCACAAAACAATGAGCAGTTCTTC. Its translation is CASSQGGLAGGPQNNEQFF.

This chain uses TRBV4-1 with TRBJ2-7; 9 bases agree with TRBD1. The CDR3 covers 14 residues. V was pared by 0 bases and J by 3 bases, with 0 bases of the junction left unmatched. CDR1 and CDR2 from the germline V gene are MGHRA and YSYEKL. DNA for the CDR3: TGCGCCAGCAGCCAAGAGACAGGGGGCTACGAGCAGTACTTC. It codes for CASSQETGGYEQYF.

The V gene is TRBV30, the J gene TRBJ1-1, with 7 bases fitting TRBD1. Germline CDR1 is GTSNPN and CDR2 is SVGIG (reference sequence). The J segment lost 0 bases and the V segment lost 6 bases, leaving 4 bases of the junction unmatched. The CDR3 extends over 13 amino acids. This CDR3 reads CACLQGMNTEAFF. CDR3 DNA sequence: TGTGCCTGCCTACAGGGGATGAACACTGAAGCTTTCTTT.

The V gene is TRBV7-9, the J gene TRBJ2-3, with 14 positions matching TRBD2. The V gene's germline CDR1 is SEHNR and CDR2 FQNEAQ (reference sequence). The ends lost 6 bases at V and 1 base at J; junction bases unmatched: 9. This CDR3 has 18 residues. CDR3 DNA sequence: TGTGCCAGCAGAACCGCTGGGACTAGCGGGAGCCGCACAGATACGCAGTATTTT. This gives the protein CASRTAGTSGSRTDTQYF.

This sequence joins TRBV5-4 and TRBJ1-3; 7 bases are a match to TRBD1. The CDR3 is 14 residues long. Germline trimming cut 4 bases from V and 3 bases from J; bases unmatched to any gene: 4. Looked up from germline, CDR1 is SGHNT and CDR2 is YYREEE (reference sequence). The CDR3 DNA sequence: TGTGCCAGCAGCGCGGACAGGCTTGGAAACACCATATATTTT. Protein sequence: CASSADRLGNTIYF. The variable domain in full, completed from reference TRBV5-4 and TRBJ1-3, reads ETGVTQSPTHLIKTRGQQVTLRCSSQSGHNTVSWYQQALGQGPQFIFQYYREEENGRGNFPPRFSGLQFPNYSSELNVNALELDDSALYLCASSADRLGNTIYFGEGSWLTVV.

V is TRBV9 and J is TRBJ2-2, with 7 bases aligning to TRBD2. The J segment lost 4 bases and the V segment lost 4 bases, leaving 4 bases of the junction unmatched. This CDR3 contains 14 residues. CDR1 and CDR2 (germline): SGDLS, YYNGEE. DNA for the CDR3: TGTGCCAGCAGCCCCAGGACTAGCACCGGGGAGCTGTTTTTT. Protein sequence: CASSPRTSTGELFF. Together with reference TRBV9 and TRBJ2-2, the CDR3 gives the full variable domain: DSGVTQTPKHLITATGQRVTLRCSPRSGDLSVYWYQQSLDQGLQFLIQYYNGEERAKGNILERFSAQQFPDLHSELNLSSLELGDSALYFCASSPRTSTGELFFGEGSRLTVL.

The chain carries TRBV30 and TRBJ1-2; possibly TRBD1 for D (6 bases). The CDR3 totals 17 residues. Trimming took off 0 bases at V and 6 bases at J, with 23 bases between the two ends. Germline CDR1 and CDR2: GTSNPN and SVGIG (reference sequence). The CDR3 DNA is TGTGCCTGGAGTGTACAGTACAGGGAGGGATCAAGGAATGGCTACACCTTC. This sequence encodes CAWSVQYREGSRNGYTF.